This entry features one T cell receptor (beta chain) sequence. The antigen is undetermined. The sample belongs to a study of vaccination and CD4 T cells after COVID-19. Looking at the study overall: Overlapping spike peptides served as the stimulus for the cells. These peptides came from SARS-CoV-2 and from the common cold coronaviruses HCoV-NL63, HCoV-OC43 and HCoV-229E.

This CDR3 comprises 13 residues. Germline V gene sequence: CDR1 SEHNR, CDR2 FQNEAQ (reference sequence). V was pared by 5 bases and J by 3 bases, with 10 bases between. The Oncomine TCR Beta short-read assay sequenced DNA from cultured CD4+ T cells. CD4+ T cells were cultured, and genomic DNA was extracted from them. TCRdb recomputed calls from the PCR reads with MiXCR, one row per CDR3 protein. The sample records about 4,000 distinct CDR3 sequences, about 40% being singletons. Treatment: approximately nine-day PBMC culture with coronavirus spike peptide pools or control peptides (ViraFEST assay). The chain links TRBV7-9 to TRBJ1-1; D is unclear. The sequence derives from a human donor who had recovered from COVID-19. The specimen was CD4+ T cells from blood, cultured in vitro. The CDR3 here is CASSQQSDTEAFF. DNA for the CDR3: TGTGCCAGCAGCCAACAAAGCGACACTGAAGCTTTCTTT.